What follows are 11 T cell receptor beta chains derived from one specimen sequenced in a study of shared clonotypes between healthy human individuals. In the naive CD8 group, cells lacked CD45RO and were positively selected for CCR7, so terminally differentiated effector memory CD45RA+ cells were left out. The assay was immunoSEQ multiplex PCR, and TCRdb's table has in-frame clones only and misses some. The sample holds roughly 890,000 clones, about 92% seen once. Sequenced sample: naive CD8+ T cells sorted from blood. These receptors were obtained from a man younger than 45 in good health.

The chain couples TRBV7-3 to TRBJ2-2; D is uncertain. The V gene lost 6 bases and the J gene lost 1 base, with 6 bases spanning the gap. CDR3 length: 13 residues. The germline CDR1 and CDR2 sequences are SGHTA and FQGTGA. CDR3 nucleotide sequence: TGTGCCAGCAGGGATTTGAACACCGGGGAGCTGTTTTTT. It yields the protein CASRDLNTGELFF.

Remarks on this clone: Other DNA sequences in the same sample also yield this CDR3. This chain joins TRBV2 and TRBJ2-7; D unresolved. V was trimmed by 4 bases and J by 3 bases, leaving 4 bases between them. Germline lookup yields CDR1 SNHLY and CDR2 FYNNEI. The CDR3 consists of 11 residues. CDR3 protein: CASSGDYEQYF. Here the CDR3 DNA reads TGTGCCAGCAGTGGGGACTACGAGCAGTACTTC. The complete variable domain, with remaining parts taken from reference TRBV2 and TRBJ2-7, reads EPEVTQTPSHQVTQMGQEVILRCVPISNHLYFYWYRQILGQKVEFLVSFYNNEISEKSEIFDDQFSVERPDGSNFTLKIRSTKLEDSAMYFCASSGDYEQYFGPGTRLTVT.

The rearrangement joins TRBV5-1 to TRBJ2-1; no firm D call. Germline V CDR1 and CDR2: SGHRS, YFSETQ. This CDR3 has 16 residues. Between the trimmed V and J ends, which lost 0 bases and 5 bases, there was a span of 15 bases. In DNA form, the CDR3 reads TGCGCCAGCAGCTTGGATGTGGATTTAGGAAACAATGAGCAGTTCTTC. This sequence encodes CASSLDVDLGNNEQFF.

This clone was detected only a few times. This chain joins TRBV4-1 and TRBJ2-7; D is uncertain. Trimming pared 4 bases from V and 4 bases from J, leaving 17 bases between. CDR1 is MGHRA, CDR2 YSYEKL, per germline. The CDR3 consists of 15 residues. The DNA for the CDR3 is TGCGCCAGCAGCCTCAAGGACGGCAGCGTTTACGAGCAGTACTTC. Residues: CASSLKDGSVYEQYF.

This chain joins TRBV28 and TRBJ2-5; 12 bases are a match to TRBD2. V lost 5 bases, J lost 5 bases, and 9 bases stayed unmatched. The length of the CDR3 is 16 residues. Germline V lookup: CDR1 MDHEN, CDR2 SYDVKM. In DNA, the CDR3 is TGTGCCAGCAGTCTCGACCGGACTAGCGGGGCGGAGACCCAGTACTTC. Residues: CASSLDRTSGAETQYF.

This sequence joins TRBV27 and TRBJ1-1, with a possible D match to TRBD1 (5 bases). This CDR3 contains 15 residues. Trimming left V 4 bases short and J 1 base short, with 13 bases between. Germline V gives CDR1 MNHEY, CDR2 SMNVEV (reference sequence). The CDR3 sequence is CASSSSRGANTEAFF. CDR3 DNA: TGTGCCAGCAGTTCCTCCCGGGGCGCGAACACTGAAGCTTTCTTT.

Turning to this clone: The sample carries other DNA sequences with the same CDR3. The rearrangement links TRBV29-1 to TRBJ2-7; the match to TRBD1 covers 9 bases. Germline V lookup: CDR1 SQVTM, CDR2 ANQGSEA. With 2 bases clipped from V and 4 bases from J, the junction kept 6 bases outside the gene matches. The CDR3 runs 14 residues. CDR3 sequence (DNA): TGCAGCGTTGAACCGGGACAGGGCGGATACGAGCAGTACTTC. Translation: CSVEPGQGGYEQYF.

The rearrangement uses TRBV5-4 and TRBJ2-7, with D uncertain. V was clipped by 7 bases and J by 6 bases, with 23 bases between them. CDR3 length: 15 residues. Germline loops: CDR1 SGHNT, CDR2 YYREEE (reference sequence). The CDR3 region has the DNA TGTGCCAGCGAAGAGGCTGGGCGAGGAAAGACCGAGCAGTACTTC. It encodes CASEEAGRGKTEQYF.

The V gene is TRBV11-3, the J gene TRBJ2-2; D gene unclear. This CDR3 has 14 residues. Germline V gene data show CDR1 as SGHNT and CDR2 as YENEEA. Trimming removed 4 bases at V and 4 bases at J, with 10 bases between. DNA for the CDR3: TGTGCCAGCAGCTACGAAGGGTCCACCGGGGAGCTGTTTTTT. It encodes CASSYEGSTGELFF. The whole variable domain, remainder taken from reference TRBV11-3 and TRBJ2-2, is EAGVVQSPRYKIIEKKQPVAFWCNPISGHNTLYWYLQNLGQGPELLIRYENEEAVDDSQLPKDRFSAERLKGVDSTLKIQPAELGDSAVYLCASSYEGSTGELFFGEGSRLTVL.

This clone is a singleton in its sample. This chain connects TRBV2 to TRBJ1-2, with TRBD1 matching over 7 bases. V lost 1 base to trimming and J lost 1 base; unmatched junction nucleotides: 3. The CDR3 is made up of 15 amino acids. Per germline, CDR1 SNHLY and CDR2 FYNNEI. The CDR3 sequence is CASSEGPGGNYGYTF. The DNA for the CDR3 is TGTGCCAGCAGTGAAGGCCCAGGGGGTAACTATGGCTACACCTTC.

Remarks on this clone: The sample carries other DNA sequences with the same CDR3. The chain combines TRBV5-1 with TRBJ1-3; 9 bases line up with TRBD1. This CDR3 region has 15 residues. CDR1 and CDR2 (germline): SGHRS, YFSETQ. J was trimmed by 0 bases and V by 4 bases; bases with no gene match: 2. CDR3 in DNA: TGCGCCAGCAGCGTGACAGGGGGCTCTGGAAACACCATATATTTT. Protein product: CASSVTGGSGNTIYF. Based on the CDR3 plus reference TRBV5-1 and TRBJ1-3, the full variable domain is KAGVTQTPRYLIKTRGQQVTLSCSPISGHRSVSWYQQTPGQGLQFLFEYFSETQRNKGNFPGRFSGRQFSNSRSEMNVSTLELGDSALYLCASSVTGGSGNTIYFGEGSWLTVV.